The sequence of this T cell receptor beta chain was determined in a study of CD8+ T cells in alopecia areata. From germline, CDR1 is MGHRA and CDR2 YSYEKL. V was clipped by 0 bases and J by 3 bases, with 12 bases between them. The CDR3 is made up of 15 amino acids. Treatment noted: oral pan-JAK inhibitor, 5-10 mg twice daily. Extraction and reverse transcription of RNA yielded cDNA as the sequencing template. The protocol was immunoSEQ multiplex PCR, while the TCRdb copy is restricted to in-frame clones and leaves out a portion. Here the sample spans nearly 110,000 clones, roughly 89% being singletons.

The V call is TRBV4-1, the J call TRBJ2-7; weak D call: TRBD1 (5 bases). The sample was CD8+ T cells sorted from blood, taken at week 24, from a patient treated with tofacitinib. The clonotype was recovered from a human donor with alopecia areata. The DNA of the CDR3 is TGCGCCAGCAGCCAAGAGGGGCAGGTATACTACGAGCAGTACTTC. It specifies CASSQEGQVYYEQYF.